This TCR beta chain was found in a study of blood T cell repertoires in COVID-19. Looking at the study overall: Donors in the United States, Italy and Spain gave samples during acute or convalescent COVID-19. Sources were T cells, B-cell-depleted T cells, or PBMCs; the material itself was cDNA or gDNA.

Study processing details: The authors estimated nucleated cell counts from reference gene primer amplification. Clones were read by immunoSEQ multiplex PCR, and TCRdb kept only the in-frame ones, dropping some. D and trimming come from the DNA, and the V and J calls and clone size come from that table. The sample lists roughly 250,000 clones; 85% to 90% were seen once. CDR3 length equals 13 residues. V shed 3 bases and J shed 8 bases, with 14 bases lying between them. Germline V gene sequence: CDR1 GTSNPN, CDR2 SVGIG (reference sequence). This receptor was taken from a young man with acute or convalescent COVID-19. The sample taken for sequencing was peripheral blood. The J gene is TRBJ2-1, the V gene TRBV30; D call uncertain. The CDR3 region is CAWRESSWYEQFF. The DNA for the CDR3 is TGTGCCTGGAGGGAATCTAGTTGGTATGAGCAGTTCTTC.